This T cell receptor beta chain was profiled in a study of blood T cells in healthy people across ages. Study in general: About one barcoded TCR beta cDNA was captured per two T cells.

Combining a sample-barcoded 5' primer with a J-beta primer mix, a second PCR ran for about 7 to 11 cycles. TCRdb passed the 5' RACE reads through MiXCR, listing each CDR3 protein once. The table includes about 770,000 distinct CDR3 sequences, more than 40% detected once. Germline lookup yields CDR1 SEHNR and CDR2 FQNEAQ (reference sequence). The CDR3 runs to 15 residues. V lost 5 bases to trimming and J lost 6 bases; unmatched junction nucleotides: 10. This clonotype has only a few counts. The rearrangement joins TRBV7-9 to TRBJ2-1, with 7 nucleotides matching TRBD1. The sample consisted of blood. The receptor comes from a man between 60 and 75 years old in good health. CDR3 amino acids: CASSNRQGKFNEQFF. DNA of the CDR3: TGTGCCAGCAGCAACAGACAGGGCAAGTTCAATGAGCAGTTCTTC.